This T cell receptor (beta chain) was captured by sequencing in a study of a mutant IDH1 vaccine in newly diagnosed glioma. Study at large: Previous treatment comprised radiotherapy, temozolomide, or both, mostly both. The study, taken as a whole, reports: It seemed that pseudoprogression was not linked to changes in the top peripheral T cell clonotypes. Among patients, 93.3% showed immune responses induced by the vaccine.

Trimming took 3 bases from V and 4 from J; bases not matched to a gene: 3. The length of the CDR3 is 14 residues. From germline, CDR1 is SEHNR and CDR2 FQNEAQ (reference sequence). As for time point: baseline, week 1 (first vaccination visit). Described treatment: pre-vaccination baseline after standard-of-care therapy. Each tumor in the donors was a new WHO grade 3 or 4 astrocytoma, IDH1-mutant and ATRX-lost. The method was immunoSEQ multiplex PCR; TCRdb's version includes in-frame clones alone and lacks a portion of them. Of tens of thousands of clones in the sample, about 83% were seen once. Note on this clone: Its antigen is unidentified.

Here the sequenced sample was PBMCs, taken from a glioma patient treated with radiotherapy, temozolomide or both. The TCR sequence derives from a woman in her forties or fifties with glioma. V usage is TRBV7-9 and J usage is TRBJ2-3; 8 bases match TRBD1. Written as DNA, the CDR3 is TGTGCCAGCAGCTTTGACAGGGGCCCAGATACGCAGTATTTT. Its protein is CASSFDRGPDTQYF.